This T cell receptor (beta chain) was sequenced during a study of blood T cell repertoires in COVID-19. Study overall: The cDNA or gDNA used as material had been derived from T cells, B-cell-depleted T cells, or PBMCs.

V dropped 5 bases and J dropped 3; count of bases not matched to a gene: 9. Germline V CDR1 and CDR2: SEHNR, FQNEAQ (reference sequence). This CDR3 is built from 16 residues. Authors' analysis steps: Amplification from reference gene primers served as the basis for estimated nucleated cell counts. TCRdb keeps only in-frame clones here, not all; method: immunoSEQ multiplex PCR. V and J calls and clone size are copied from that table; D and trimming were computed from the DNA. The table lists roughly 380,000 clones, roughly 80% of them singletons. This chain connects TRBV7-9 to TRBJ1-4, with TRBD1 matching 7 bases. This TCR was sampled from a human donor with acute or convalescent COVID-19. The donor label of this sample is uncertain. The sequenced sample was peripheral blood. CDR3 nucleotide sequence: TGTGCCAGCAGCCGGGACAGAACGGTCGCTAATGAAAAACTGTTTTTT. As protein: CASSRDRTVANEKLFF.